A single sample is the source of the 23 T cell receptor beta chains below, sequenced in a study of cytomegalovirus exposure and HLA in healthy donors. PCR was performed using 60 Vbeta and 13 Jbeta primers. Sequenced by immunoSEQ multiplex PCR; TCRdb stores in-frame clones only, minus some. The repertoire has approximately 150,000 clones, roughly 80% of them found once; the top ten carry more than 10%. Sequencing was performed on PBMCs. The origin of the receptors is a middle-aged man in good health and CMV-seropositive.

This clone occurred once. V and J are TRBV6-5 and TRBJ2-1; TRBD2 aligns across 13 bases. The CDR3 runs 15 residues. The germline CDR1 and CDR2 sequences are MNHEY and SVGAGI. V lost 7 bases and J lost 9; bases outside the gene matches: 9. The CDR3 DNA follows: TGTGCCAGCACCCGACCTGGACTAGCGGGAGTTGAGCAGTTCTTC. Protein: CASTRPGLAGVEQFF.

This sequence joins TRBV5-4 and TRBJ1-1; possible D gene TRBD1, 6 bases. The V gene lost 5 bases and the J gene lost 1 base, with 15 bases spanning the gap. The CDR3 length is 15 residues. Germline-derived CDR1 and CDR2 are SGHNT and YYREEE (reference sequence). The CDR3 bases are TGTGCCAGCAGGACCGGGACATCTTCGAACACTGAAGCTTTCTTT. Amino acids: CASRTGTSSNTEAFF.

The chain combines TRBV7-8 with TRBJ2-1; TRBD2 is a possible D gene (6 bases). The CDR3 is 16 residues long. Trimming took off 2 bases at V and 8 bases at J, with 19 bases between the two ends. The germline gives CDR1 SGHVS, CDR2 FQNEAQ. The chain's CDR3 is CASSLREPSVGYEQFF. The CDR3 region has the DNA TGTGCCAGCAGCTTACGCGAGCCTAGCGTTGGGTATGAGCAGTTCTTC.

This clone was detected a few times. The J gene is TRBJ2-3, the V gene TRBV10-1; 11 nucleotides match TRBD2. Germline values: CDR1 WNHNN, CDR2 SYGVQD (reference sequence). The CDR3 has 18 amino acids. With V trimmed by 0 bases and J by 8 bases, 13 bases remained unmatched. The CDR3 region is CASSESLSTSGAPGTQYF. CDR3 in DNA: TGCGCCAGCAGTGAGTCCCTTTCGACTAGCGGGGCCCCAGGTACGCAGTATTTT.

This clone was detected a few times. The rearrangement joins TRBV7-8 to TRBJ1-5, with D perhaps TRBD1 (6 bases). Germline CDR1 is SGHVS and CDR2 is FQNEAQ. V lost 3 bases and J lost 7, with 10 bases in between. CDR3 size: 13 residues. CDR3 residues: CASSFRTDQPQHF. The CDR3 DNA reads as TGTGCCAGCAGCTTCCGGACAGACCAGCCCCAGCATTTT. The whole variable domain, remainder taken from reference TRBV7-8 and TRBJ1-5, is GAGVSQSPRYKVAKRGQDVALRCDPISGHVSLFWYQQALGQGPEFLTYFQNEAQLDKSGLPSDRFFAERPEGSVSTLKIQRTQQEDSAVYLCASSFRTDQPQHFGDGTRLSIL.

This rearrangement joins TRBV29-1 to TRBJ2-3; 11 positions match TRBD1. The CDR3 has 19 residues. CDR1 SQVTM and CDR2 ANQGSEA come from the germline V gene. With 3 bases clipped from V and 1 base from J, the junction kept 15 bases outside the gene matches. CDR3 loop: CSVEFPPGTGGVGTDTQYF. The CDR3 DNA reads TGCAGCGTTGAGTTCCCACCCGGGACAGGGGGAGTCGGCACAGATACGCAGTATTTT.

The rearrangement links TRBV28 to TRBJ1-2; D unclear. Germline V gene data show CDR1 as MDHEN and CDR2 as SYDVKM. The germline V and J ends were trimmed by 2 bases and 4 bases, with 11 bases remaining between them. CDR3 length: 14 amino acids. For the CDR3, the DNA is TGTGCCAGCAGTTTAACGGGAATCCGCTATGGCTACACCTTC. Amino acid sequence: CASSLTGIRYGYTF.

The J gene is TRBJ2-7, the V gene TRBV4-2, with 8 nucleotides matching TRBD1. V dropped 1 base and J dropped 3; count of bases not matched to a gene: 8. The CDR3 consists of 16 residues. Germline assignment: CDR1 LGHNA and CDR2 YNFKEQ. The CDR3 region has the DNA TGTGCCAGCAGCCAAGCTGAACGGGACAGGAACTACGAGCAGTACTTC. Translation: CASSQAERDRNYEQYF.

The chain links TRBV4-1 to TRBJ1-1; maybe TRBD1 (6 bases). The CDR3 length is 16 residues. V was cut by 0 bases and J by 5 bases, with 16 bases left in between. Germline-derived CDR1 and CDR2 are MGHRA and YSYEKL. Here the CDR3 DNA reads TGCGCCAGCAGCCAAGATCAACGGGACAAAGCTACTGAAGCTTTCTTT. This gives the protein CASSQDQRDKATEAFF.

The chain employs TRBV7-9 and TRBJ2-1, with D possibly matching TRBD2 (6 bases). Trimming took 2 bases from V and 13 from J, leaving 21 bases between them. This CDR3 has 15 amino acids. Germline CDR1 and CDR2: SEHNR and FQNEAQ (reference sequence). The CDR3, as DNA: TGTGCCAGCAGCTTATCGACTAGACCGCGGTCGCCCCAGTTCTTC. Translating it yields CASSLSTRPRSPQFF.

The rearrangement uses TRBV5-4 and TRBJ2-3; D may be TRBD2 (5 bases). The CDR3 is 15 residues long. The V gene lost 4 bases and the J gene lost 0 bases, with 12 bases spanning the gap. Germline V gene sequence: CDR1 SGHNT, CDR2 YYREEE (reference sequence). The DNA for the CDR3 is TGTGCCAGCAGCCTGGAGGTGGGCAGCACAGATACGCAGTATTTT. Its translation: CASSLEVGSTDTQYF.

V is TRBV6-1 and J is TRBJ2-7, with D possibly being TRBD1 (7 bases). Germline-derived CDR1 and CDR2 are MNHNS and SASEGT. The CDR3 is 14 amino acids. V was cut by 6 bases and J by 0 bases, with 12 bases left in between. The chain's CDR3 is CASSGGQHSYEQYF. The CDR3 DNA reads TGTGCCAGCAGCGGGGGACAGCACTCCTACGAGCAGTACTTC.

Of note for this clone: Other DNA sequences in this sample translate to the same CDR3. The V call is TRBV27, the J call TRBJ2-1, with TRBD2 identical over 7 bases. Germline V gene sequence: CDR1 MNHEY, CDR2 SMNVEV (reference sequence). The CDR3 is made up of 12 amino acids. V lost 6 bases, J lost 7 bases, and 3 bases stayed unmatched. The DNA for the CDR3 is TGTGCCAGCAGGGGAGGGTATAATGAGCAGTTCTTC. It codes for CASRGGYNEQFF.

This sequence joins TRBV5-6 and TRBJ1-2; 9 nucleotides agree with TRBD1. J lost 6 bases, V lost 1 base, and 1 base had no gene match. The CDR3 covers 13 residues. Germline-derived CDR1 and CDR2 are SGHDT and YYEEEE. Here the CDR3 reads CASSLRQGDGYTF. The DNA for the CDR3 is TGTGCCAGCAGCTTGCGACAGGGGGATGGCTACACCTTC.

The CDR3 DNA reads as TGTGCCAGCAGCCGGACTAGGCCCAATGAGCAGTTCTTC. It codes for CASSRTRPNEQFF. The chain is built from TRBV4-2 and TRBJ2-1; 7 bases match TRBD2. This CDR3 has 13 residues. The trim removed 4 bases at V and 6 bases at J, leaving 3 bases unmatched. Looked up from germline, CDR1 is LGHNA and CDR2 is YNFKEQ.

A few counts support this clone. V is TRBV30 and J is TRBJ2-2, with D uncertain. This CDR3 is 14 amino acids long. The germline V gene encodes CDR1 GTSNPN and CDR2 SVGIG (reference sequence). The V end was cut by 2 bases, the J end by 6 bases, with 13 bases between. In DNA, the CDR3 is TGTGCCTGGAGTCGGCGGTATGTCGCCGGGGAGCTGTTTTTT. Its translation: CAWSRRYVAGELFF. Combining the CDR3 with reference TRBV30 and TRBJ2-2 gives the whole variable domain SQTIHQWPATLVQPVGSPLSLECTVEGTSNPNLYWYRQAAGRGLQLLFYSVGIGQISSEVPQNLSASRPQDRQFILSSKKLLLSDSGFYLCAWSRRYVAGELFFGEGSRLTVL.

The count of this clone is one. This chain links TRBV6-1 with TRBJ2-7, with 7 bases that match TRBD1. The length of the CDR3 is 15 residues. Germline loops: CDR1 MNHNS, CDR2 SASEGT. The trim removed 7 bases at V and 2 bases at J, leaving 11 bases unmatched. The DNA of the CDR3 is TGTGCCAGCACGGTCAACCGGGACAGCACCTACGAGCAGTACTTC. Translation gives CASTVNRDSTYEQYF.

Only a few counts were recorded for this clone. This chain uses TRBV6-1 with TRBJ2-2; tentatively, D is TRBD2 (5 bases). Trimming cost V 8 bases and J 2 bases, with 12 bases left between them. CDR3 length equals 14 residues. Germline V CDR1 and CDR2: MNHNS, SASEGT. The CDR3 region is CASQRGYNTGELFF. Here the CDR3 DNA reads TGTGCCAGCCAGAGAGGGTATAACACCGGGGAGCTGTTTTTT.

This chain links TRBV7-3 with TRBJ2-2, with TRBD2 identical over 8 bases. Germline CDR1 reads SGHTA; CDR2 reads FQGTGA. The CDR3 totals 15 residues. The V and J ends lost 5 bases and 1 base, in that order; junction bases with no gene match: 3. CDR3 residues: CASSARGGNTGELFF. The CDR3 coding sequence is TGTGCCAGCAGCGCTCGGGGGGGGAACACCGGGGAGCTGTTTTTT. The entire variable domain, with the rest obtained from reference TRBV7-3 and TRBJ2-2, is as follows: GAGVSQTPSNKVTEKGKYVELRCDPISGHTALYWYRQSLGQGPEFLIYFQGTGAADDSGLPNDRFFAVRPEGSVSTLKIQRTERGDSAVYLCASSARGGNTGELFFGEGSRLTVL.

The genes are TRBV7-2 and TRBJ1-2; D might be TRBD1 (6 bases). The CDR3 is 14 residues long. V gave up 5 bases and J gave up 3 bases, with 13 bases separating them. Germline CDR1 is SGHTA and CDR2 is FQGNSA. The CDR3 region has the DNA TGTGCCAGCAGCGAAAGACAGGTTTACTATGGCTACACCTTC. This sequence encodes CASSERQVYYGYTF.

V usage is TRBV11-1 and J usage is TRBJ2-3, with 12 positions matching TRBD2. The germline V gene has CDR1 SGHAT and CDR2 FQDESV (reference sequence). V dropped 5 bases and J dropped 5; count of bases not matched to a gene: 11. The CDR3 totals 17 residues. CDR3 residues: CASSTTTSGSGKDTQYF. In DNA, the CDR3 is TGTGCCAGCAGCACCACGACTAGCGGGAGTGGGAAAGATACGCAGTATTTT.

This clone has only one observation. The chain recombines TRBV18 with TRBJ2-3; D is undetermined. V lost 6 bases to trimming and J lost 4 bases, with 8 bases between them. Germline CDR1 reads KGHSH; CDR2 reads LQKENI. This CDR3 spans 12 amino acids. CDR3 bases: TGTGCCAGCTCCCCAGACTCAGATACGCAGTATTTT. It encodes CASSPDSDTQYF.

DNA for the CDR3: TGTGCCAGCAGCTTAAGGGGGTATAGCAATCAGCCCCAGCATTTT. This gives the protein CASSLRGYSNQPQHF. The chain links TRBV5-6 to TRBJ1-5, with a possible D match to TRBD1 (6 bases). Germline assignment: CDR1 SGHDT and CDR2 YYEEEE. Trimming cost V 2 bases and J 0 bases, with 9 bases left between them. The CDR3 consists of 15 residues.